The rows below give T cell receptor beta chains drawn from one sample of a study of control samples from healthy donors and cancer patients. The table came from immunoSEQ multiplex PCR; TCRdb's copy has only in-frame clones and leaves some out. Here the sample spans 120,000 or so clones, approximately 89% being singletons. The sample was blood. These receptors all come from a woman aged 18-29 years in good health. Both conserved end residues are part of each CDR3. Each record gives: V gene, D gene, J gene, clone size, CDR3 protein, CDR3 DNA. The D gene is left open where the match is weak. Clone size is given for some rows only: seen once, a few or many times, or a class if the clone is expanded.

V gene: TRBV7-3; D gene: -; J gene: TRBJ2-3; clone size: -; CDR3 protein: CASSSSPSVTDTQYF; CDR3 DNA: TGTGCCAGCAGCTCCTCCCCTAGCGTCACAGATACGCAGTATTTT
V gene: TRBV7-3; D gene: -; J gene: TRBJ2-2; clone size: -; CDR3 protein: CASSLHPQGNTGELFF; CDR3 DNA: TGTGCCAGCAGCTTACACCCGCAGGGGAATACCGGGGAGCTGTTTTTT
V gene: TRBV7-2; D gene: -; J gene: TRBJ2-1; clone size: -; CDR3 protein: CASSLYDNEQFF; CDR3 DNA: TGTGCCAGCAGCTTATACGACAATGAGCAGTTCTTC
V gene: TRBV7-9; D gene: -; J gene: TRBJ2-1; clone size: -; CDR3 protein: CASSFSTAYNEQFF; CDR3 DNA: TGTGCCAGCAGCTTTTCGACAGCATACAATGAGCAGTTCTTC
V gene: TRBV21-1; D gene: -; J gene: TRBJ2-1; clone size: -; CDR3 protein: CASRDLAGQYNEQFF; CDR3 DNA: TGTGCCAGCAGGGACCTAGCGGGGCAATACAATGAGCAGTTCTTC
V gene: TRBV2; D gene: -; J gene: TRBJ2-7; clone size: -; CDR3 protein: CASSGLAFYEQYF; CDR3 DNA: TGTGCCAGCAGTGGTCTAGCGTTCTACGAGCAGTACTTC
V gene: TRBV19; D gene: TRBD2; J gene: TRBJ2-5; clone size: -; CDR3 protein: CASSPGLARLQETQYF; CDR3 DNA: TGTGCCAGTAGTCCGGGACTAGCGCGCCTCCAAGAGACCCAGTACTTC
V gene: TRBV27; D gene: -; J gene: TRBJ2-3; clone size: -; CDR3 protein: CASSLAGISTDTQYF; CDR3 DNA: TGTGCCAGCAGTTTAGCGGGAATAAGCACAGATACGCAGTATTTT
V gene: TRBV12-3/TRBV12-4; D gene: -; J gene: TRBJ1-2; clone size: -; CDR3 protein: CASSSGTRSGYTF; CDR3 DNA: TGTGCCAGCAGTTCTGGGACGCGTAGCGGCTACACCTTC
V gene: TRBV9; D gene: TRBD1; J gene: TRBJ2-4; clone size: -; CDR3 protein: CASSDTTGGKNIQYF; CDR3 DNA: TGTGCCAGCAGCGACACGACAGGGGGCAAAAACATTCAGTACTTC
V gene: TRBV7-9; D gene: -; J gene: TRBJ2-3; clone size: -; CDR3 protein: CASSLAGDFTDTQYF; CDR3 DNA: TGTGCCAGCAGCTTAGCGGGGGATTTCACAGATACGCAGTATTTT
V gene: TRBV11-1; D gene: -; J gene: TRBJ2-1; clone size: -; CDR3 protein: CASSLGGYNEQFF; CDR3 DNA: TGTGCCAGCAGCTTGGGAGGCTACAATGAGCAGTTCTTC
V gene: TRBV5-1; D gene: TRBD2; J gene: TRBJ2-2; clone size: -; CDR3 protein: CASSLTGGDLTGELFF; CDR3 DNA: TGCGCCAGCAGCTTGACGGGAGGTGATCTGACCGGGGAGCTGTTTTTT
V gene: TRBV24-1; D gene: -; J gene: TRBJ2-2; clone size: -; CDR3 protein: CATSQIFGELFF; CDR3 DNA: TGTGCCACCAGTCAAATTTTCGGGGAGCTGTTTTTT
V gene: TRBV5-4; D gene: TRBD1; J gene: TRBJ1-4; clone size: -; CDR3 protein: CASSFATGTNEKLFF; CDR3 DNA: TGTGCCAGCAGCTTTGCGACAGGGACTAATGAAAAACTGTTTTTT
V gene: TRBV4-2; D gene: TRBD2; J gene: TRBJ2-7; clone size: -; CDR3 protein: CASSQGKRGVAYEQYF; CDR3 DNA: TGTGCCAGCAGCCAAGGTAAGCGGGGGGTCGCCTACGAGCAGTACTTC
V gene: TRBV28; D gene: -; J gene: TRBJ1-2; clone size: -; CDR3 protein: CASSLFKNRDNYGYTF; CDR3 DNA: TGTGCCAGCAGTTTGTTCAAGAACAGGGATAACTATGGCTACACCTTC
V gene: TRBV5-6; D gene: -; J gene: TRBJ1-1; clone size: -; CDR3 protein: CASSGDTGTNTEAFF; CDR3 DNA: TGTGCCAGCAGCGGGGACACTGGGACGAACACTGAAGCTTTCTTT
V gene: TRBV7-9; D gene: TRBD2; J gene: TRBJ2-1; clone size: -; CDR3 protein: CASSPTGGDEQFF; CDR3 DNA: TGTGCCAGCAGCCCTACGGGGGGGGATGAGCAGTTCTTC
V gene: TRBV19; D gene: -; J gene: TRBJ2-2; clone size: -; CDR3 protein: CASSIQGFGELFF; CDR3 DNA: TGTGCCAGTAGTATTCAGGGGTTCGGGGAGCTGTTTTTT
V gene: TRBV5-4; D gene: -; J gene: TRBJ1-1; clone size: -; CDR3 protein: CASSLVRDDTEAFF; CDR3 DNA: TGTGCCAGCAGCTTGGTCAGGGATGACACTGAAGCTTTCTTT
V gene: TRBV28; D gene: TRBD2; J gene: TRBJ2-1; clone size: -; CDR3 protein: CASSSAGTSGRPYNEQFF; CDR3 DNA: TGTGCCAGCAGTTCAGCCGGGACTAGCGGGAGGCCCTACAATGAGCAGTTCTTC
V gene: TRBV2; D gene: TRBD2; J gene: TRBJ2-5; clone size: once; CDR3 protein: CASSPTWTSGIKETQYF; CDR3 DNA: TGTGCCAGCAGCCCAACCTGGACTAGCGGGATCAAAGAGACCCAGTACTTC
V gene: TRBV28; D gene: -; J gene: TRBJ1-6; clone size: -; CDR3 protein: CASTPQRNYNSPLHF; CDR3 DNA: TGTGCCAGCACCCCACAGAGAAATTATAATTCACCCCTCCACTTT
V gene: TRBV5-1; D gene: -; J gene: TRBJ1-6; clone size: -; CDR3 protein: CASSLDIMGSPLHF; CDR3 DNA: TGCGCCAGCAGCTTGGATATCATGGGGTCACCCCTCCACTTT
V gene: TRBV24-1; D gene: TRBD2; J gene: TRBJ2-5; clone size: -; CDR3 protein: CATSGLAGSKSIQETQYF; CDR3 DNA: TGTGCCACCAGTGGGCTAGCGGGAAGCAAGTCAATCCAAGAGACCCAGTACTTC
V gene: TRBV7-2; D gene: -; J gene: TRBJ2-3; clone size: once; CDR3 protein: CASSLVSSADTQYF; CDR3 DNA: TGTGCCAGCAGCTTAGTTTCCAGTGCGGATACGCAGTATTTT
V gene: TRBV4-3; D gene: -; J gene: TRBJ2-3; clone size: -; CDR3 protein: CASSQTYSTDTQYF; CDR3 DNA: TGCGCCAGCAGCCAAACATATAGCACAGATACGCAGTATTTT
V gene: TRBV3-1/TRBV3-2; D gene: -; J gene: TRBJ2-3; clone size: -; CDR3 protein: CASSQCRLNGGVDTQYF; CDR3 DNA: TGTGCCAGCAGCCAATGTAGGCTGAATGGCGGCGTGGATACGCAGTATTTT
V gene: TRBV27; D gene: -; J gene: TRBJ1-1; clone size: -; CDR3 protein: CASRNPRAGLNTEAFF; CDR3 DNA: TGTGCCAGCAGAAACCCCCGCGCGGGGCTCAACACTGAAGCTTTCTTT
V gene: TRBV28; D gene: -; J gene: TRBJ1-4; clone size: -; CDR3 protein: CASGGLGEKLFF; CDR3 DNA: TGTGCCAGCGGGGGGCTGGGTGAAAAACTGTTTTTT
V gene: TRBV5-1; D gene: -; J gene: TRBJ1-2; clone size: -; CDR3 protein: CASSLVSGGYGYTF; CDR3 DNA: TGCGCCAGCAGCTTGGTTTCCGGGGGCTATGGCTACACCTTC
V gene: TRBV6-5; D gene: -; J gene: TRBJ1-4; clone size: -; CDR3 protein: CASTTRGRGEKLFF; CDR3 DNA: TGTGCCAGCACCACCAGGGGTAGGGGTGAAAAACTGTTTTTT
V gene: TRBV15; D gene: -; J gene: TRBJ1-1; clone size: -; CDR3 protein: CATSRRQRNTEAFF; CDR3 DNA: TGTGCCACCAGCCGGCGACAGCGGAACACTGAAGCTTTCTTT
V gene: TRBV24-1; D gene: TRBD1; J gene: TRBJ2-1; clone size: -; CDR3 protein: CATSDPRTGGNEQFF; CDR3 DNA: TGTGCCACCAGTGATCCCAGGACAGGGGGCAATGAGCAGTTCTTC
V gene: TRBV21-1; D gene: -; J gene: TRBJ2-7; clone size: -; CDR3 protein: CASSKQISAKDSYEQYF; CDR3 DNA: TGTGCCAGCAGCAAACAAATATCGGCCAAGGATTCCTACGAGCAGTACTTC
V gene: TRBV2; D gene: TRBD2; J gene: TRBJ2-3; clone size: -; CDR3 protein: CASSMGGSTDTQYF; CDR3 DNA: TGTGCCAGCAGTATGGGAGGGTCCACAGATACGCAGTATTTT
V gene: TRBV5-8; D gene: -; J gene: TRBJ1-1; clone size: -; CDR3 protein: CASTPMTAFIHEAFF; CDR3 DNA: TGTGCCAGCACCCCGATGACAGCTTTCATTCATGAAGCTTTCTTT
V gene: TRBV7-2; D gene: -; J gene: TRBJ1-5; clone size: once; CDR3 protein: CASSFRRVDQPQHF; CDR3 DNA: TGTGCCAGCAGCTTCCGCAGGGTTGATCAGCCCCAGCATTTT
V gene: TRBV30; D gene: -; J gene: TRBJ1-4; clone size: -; CDR3 protein: CAWSKGGLGEKLFF; CDR3 DNA: TGTGCCTGGTCGAAAGGAGGGCTAGGTGAAAAACTGTTTTTT
V gene: TRBV4-2; D gene: -; J gene: TRBJ2-3; clone size: -; CDR3 protein: CASSQPTGTADTQYF; CDR3 DNA: TGTGCCAGCAGCCAGCCCACAGGGACGGCGGATACGCAGTATTTT
V gene: TRBV6-5; D gene: -; J gene: TRBJ2-7; clone size: -; CDR3 protein: CASSYLREQYF; CDR3 DNA: TGTGCCAGCAGTTACCTCAGGGAGCAGTACTTC